The 17 T cell receptor beta chains below all came from one sample that was sequenced in a study of regulatory T cells in long-lasting Graves disease. Arm-PCR of CDR3 regions and iRepertoire HTBI primers were used to build TCR beta libraries. One entry per CDR3 protein results from TCRdb running MiXCR on the multiplex PCR reads. The sample shows 250,000 to 300,000 distinct CDR3 sequences, 15% to 20% of them seen only once. Time point: newly diagnosed GD, antithyroid drugs for less than 3 months. There was RNA extracted from PBMCs, and the TCR library was made from it. Separately, the same data were catalogued under a study of T cells in Graves' hyperthyroidism and ophthalmopathy.

The material sequenced was peripheral blood mononuclear cells (PBMCs), taken at new diagnosis, from a patient treated with antithyroid drugs. These receptor sequences come from a woman aged 25-40 years with Graves disease.

This clonotype was detected ten times or more. This rearrangement joins TRBV5-1 to TRBJ2-3; tentatively, D is TRBD1 or TRBD2 (6 bases each). Germline values: CDR1 SGHRS, CDR2 YFSETQ. CDR3 length: 17 residues. Trimming cost V 0 bases and J 0 bases, with 14 bases left between them. Here the CDR3 reads CASSLVLGGTSTDTQYF. DNA for the CDR3: TGCGCCAGCAGCTTGGTTCTTGGGGGGACAAGCACAGATACGCAGTATTTT.

This clonotype was seen repeatedly, ten times or more. CDR3 in DNA: TGTGCCAGTAGTCGGCGCATACAGGGGGCTGGCACAGATACGCAGTATTTT. It is translated as CASSRRIQGAGTDTQYF. The chain is built from TRBV19 and TRBJ2-3; 9 nucleotides agree with TRBD1. Unmatched junction bases numbered 10, after V lost 5 bases and J lost 1 base. The CDR3 covers 17 residues. The germline gives CDR1 LNHDA, CDR2 SQIVND (reference sequence).

This clonotype was seen repeatedly, ten times or more. This chain uses TRBV19 with TRBJ1-5; 10 positions agree with TRBD1. Germline V lookup: CDR1 LNHDA, CDR2 SQIVND (reference sequence). The length of the CDR3 is 14 residues. With 4 bases clipped from V and 5 bases from J, the junction kept 2 bases outside the gene matches. The CDR3 region is CASSTTGGDQPQHF. The CDR3 nucleotides read TGTGCCAGTAGTACGACAGGGGGCGATCAGCCCCAGCATTTT.

This clonotype was detected ten times or more. This chain joins TRBV5-6 and TRBJ2-7; 8 nucleotides align to TRBD1. Germline V gene lookup returns CDR1 SGHDT and CDR2 YYEEEE. Germline trimming cut 7 bases from V and 4 bases from J; bases unmatched to any gene: 10. The CDR3 has 14 amino acids. The CDR3 DNA is TGTGCCAGCGGCACCGGGACAGGAGGTTACGAGCAGTACTTC. Encoded protein: CASGTGTGGYEQYF.

A word on this clonotype: A single base separates this from a much larger clone, so it may be a read error. The chain joins TRBV19 to TRBJ2-1; TRBD1 agrees at 9 bases. V shed 7 bases, J shed 6 bases, and the junction held 16 bases outside the gene matches. There are 17 residues in the CDR3. Germline assignment: CDR1 LNHDA and CDR2 SQIVND (reference sequence). CDR3: CASNGQGIAGNLNEQFF. The CDR3 nucleotides read TGTGCCAGTAACGGACAGGGGATCGCCGGTAATCTCAATGAGCAGTTCTTC. The variable domain in full, completed from reference TRBV19 and TRBJ2-1, reads DGGITQSPKYLFRKEGQNVTLSCEQNLNHDAMYWYRQDPGQGLRLIYYSQIVNDFQKGDIAEGYSVSREKKESFPLTVTSAQKNPTAFYLCASNGQGIAGNLNEQFFGPGTRLTVL.

In this sample, this clonotype turned up many times. J is TRBJ1-2 and V is TRBV27; TRBD1 might be the D (6 bases). Germline V gene data show CDR1 as MNHEY and CDR2 as SMNVEV (reference sequence). This CDR3 has 13 residues. Trimming removed 5 bases from V and 4 bases from J, with 11 bases in between. CDR3: CASSGGALYGYTF. The CDR3 DNA reads TGTGCCAGCAGTGGGGGGGCCCTCTATGGCTACACCTTC.

This clonotype was seen only a few times. This CDR3 reads CATQAGGPDTQYF. The CDR3 DNA reads TGTGCCACTCAAGCGGGGGGGCCAGATACGCAGTATTTT. The V call is TRBV6-2 or TRBV6-3, the J call TRBJ2-3, with 10 bases identical to TRBD2. The CDR3 totals 13 residues. Per the germline V gene, CDR1 is MNHEY and CDR2 is SVGEGT. Unmatched junction bases numbered 5, after V lost 10 bases and J lost 4 bases.

V is TRBV12-3 or TRBV12-4 and J is TRBJ1-1, with no clear D. CDR3 length: 16 amino acids. V lost 7 bases and J 0 bases, leaving 18 bases between the germline ends. This CDR3 is CASIIRKQHMNTEAFF. Here the CDR3 DNA reads TGTGCCAGCATCATAAGGAAACAGCACATGAACACTGAAGCTTTCTTT.

This clonotype was found many times. The rearrangement links TRBV10-3 to TRBJ2-5; 8 bases match TRBD2. Germline-derived CDR1 and CDR2 are ENHRY and SYGVKD. CDR3 length equals 14 residues. J gave up 3 bases and V 10 bases, and 10 bases lay outside the gene matches. The CDR3 DNA reads TGTGCCACCGCCTCTAGCGGGCTTAAAGAGACCCAGTACTTC. Its protein product is CATASSGLKETQYF.

Concerning this clonotype itself: This may come from a read error, since a much larger clone is one base off. V usage is TRBV6-2 or TRBV6-3 and J usage is TRBJ1-1, with D possibly TRBD1 on 5 matching bases. CDR3 length: 15 amino acids. CDR1 and CDR2 from the germline V gene are MNHEY and SVGEGT. Trimming removed 2 bases at V and 1 base at J, with 11 bases between. DNA for the CDR3: TGTGCCAGCAGTTACACCCGGACACCGAACACTGAAGCTTTCTTT. Its translation: CASSYTRTPNTEAFF.

In the case of this clonotype: A read error may explain this, as a much larger clone is one base away. V and J are TRBV5-1 and TRBJ1-5; D is possibly TRBD1 (6 bases). With 4 bases removed from V and 3 bases from J, the gap between germline ends came to 14 bases. Germline lookup yields CDR1 SGHRS and CDR2 YFSETQ. This CDR3 is built from 15 residues. CDR3: CASSLGAGDNQPQHF. The CDR3 coding sequence is TGCGCCAGCAGCCTTGGGGCAGGGGACAATCAGCCCCAGCATTTT.

Many counts were recorded for this clonotype. V is TRBV28 and J is TRBJ1-5; possible D gene TRBD1, 6 bases. The CDR3 totals 16 residues. Deletions cut 5 bases from V and 4 bases from J, with 18 bases between. In germline, CDR1 is MDHEN, CDR2 SYDVKM. The DNA for the CDR3 is TGTGCCAGCAGTCTGCTTCACAGGGACCCTAATCAGCCCCAGCATTTT. Encoded protein: CASSLLHRDPNQPQHF.

This clonotype was observed many times. V is TRBV4-1 and J is TRBJ2-2; TRBD2 agrees at 8 bases. This CDR3 has 16 amino acids. J lost 5 bases, V lost 0 bases, and 5 bases had no gene match. CDR1 is MGHRA and CDR2 is YSYEKL in the germline V gene. The chain's CDR3 is CASSQESGGMTGELFF. CDR3 in DNA: TGCGCCAGCAGCCAAGAAAGCGGGGGCATGACCGGGGAGCTGTTTTTT.

V and J are TRBV4-1 and TRBJ1-2; the match to TRBD1 covers 8 bases. V lost 2 bases, J lost 5 bases, and 10 bases stayed unmatched. The CDR3 is 16 amino acids. CDR1 is MGHRA, CDR2 YSYEKL, per germline. The CDR3 nucleotides are TGCGCCAGCAGCCAATACTCCGGACAGGGAGAATATGGCTACACCTTC. Amino acids: CASSQYSGQGEYGYTF.

This clonotype came up a few times. V is TRBV6-4 and J is TRBJ1-6; D remains ambiguous. The CDR3 loop spans 13 amino acids. Germline loops: CDR1 MRHNA, CDR2 SNTAGT. V was shortened by 2 bases and J by 6 bases, with 5 bases between the two germline ends. Here the CDR3 reads CASSDEVNSPLHF. For the CDR3, the DNA is TGTGCCAGCAGTGACGAGGTTAATTCACCCCTCCACTTT.

The rearrangement joins TRBV5-1 to TRBJ2-3, with D possibly being TRBD2 (5 bases). Germline values: CDR1 SGHRS, CDR2 YFSETQ. With 0 bases removed from V and 5 bases from J, the gap between germline ends came to 7 bases. This CDR3 spans 13 amino acids. The CDR3 DNA sequence: TGCGCCAGCAGCTTGGCCGGGGAAGATACGCAGTATTTT. Protein: CASSLAGEDTQYF.

The chain is built from TRBV7-2 and TRBJ2-1, with TRBD2 identical over 7 bases. From germline, CDR1 is SGHTA and CDR2 FQGNSA. This CDR3 contains 13 residues. V lost 6 bases and J lost 4; bases outside the gene matches: 3. CDR3 DNA: TGTGCCAGCAGGGGGGGGGGGTACAATGAGCAGTTCTTC. Protein: CASRGGGYNEQFF. The entire variable domain, with the rest obtained from reference TRBV7-2 and TRBJ2-1, is as follows: GAGVSQSPSNKVTEKGKDVELRCDPISGHTALYWYRQSLGQGLEFLIYFQGNSAPDKSGLPSDRFSAERTGGSVSTLTIQRTQQEDSAVYLCASRGGGYNEQFFGPGTRLTVL.